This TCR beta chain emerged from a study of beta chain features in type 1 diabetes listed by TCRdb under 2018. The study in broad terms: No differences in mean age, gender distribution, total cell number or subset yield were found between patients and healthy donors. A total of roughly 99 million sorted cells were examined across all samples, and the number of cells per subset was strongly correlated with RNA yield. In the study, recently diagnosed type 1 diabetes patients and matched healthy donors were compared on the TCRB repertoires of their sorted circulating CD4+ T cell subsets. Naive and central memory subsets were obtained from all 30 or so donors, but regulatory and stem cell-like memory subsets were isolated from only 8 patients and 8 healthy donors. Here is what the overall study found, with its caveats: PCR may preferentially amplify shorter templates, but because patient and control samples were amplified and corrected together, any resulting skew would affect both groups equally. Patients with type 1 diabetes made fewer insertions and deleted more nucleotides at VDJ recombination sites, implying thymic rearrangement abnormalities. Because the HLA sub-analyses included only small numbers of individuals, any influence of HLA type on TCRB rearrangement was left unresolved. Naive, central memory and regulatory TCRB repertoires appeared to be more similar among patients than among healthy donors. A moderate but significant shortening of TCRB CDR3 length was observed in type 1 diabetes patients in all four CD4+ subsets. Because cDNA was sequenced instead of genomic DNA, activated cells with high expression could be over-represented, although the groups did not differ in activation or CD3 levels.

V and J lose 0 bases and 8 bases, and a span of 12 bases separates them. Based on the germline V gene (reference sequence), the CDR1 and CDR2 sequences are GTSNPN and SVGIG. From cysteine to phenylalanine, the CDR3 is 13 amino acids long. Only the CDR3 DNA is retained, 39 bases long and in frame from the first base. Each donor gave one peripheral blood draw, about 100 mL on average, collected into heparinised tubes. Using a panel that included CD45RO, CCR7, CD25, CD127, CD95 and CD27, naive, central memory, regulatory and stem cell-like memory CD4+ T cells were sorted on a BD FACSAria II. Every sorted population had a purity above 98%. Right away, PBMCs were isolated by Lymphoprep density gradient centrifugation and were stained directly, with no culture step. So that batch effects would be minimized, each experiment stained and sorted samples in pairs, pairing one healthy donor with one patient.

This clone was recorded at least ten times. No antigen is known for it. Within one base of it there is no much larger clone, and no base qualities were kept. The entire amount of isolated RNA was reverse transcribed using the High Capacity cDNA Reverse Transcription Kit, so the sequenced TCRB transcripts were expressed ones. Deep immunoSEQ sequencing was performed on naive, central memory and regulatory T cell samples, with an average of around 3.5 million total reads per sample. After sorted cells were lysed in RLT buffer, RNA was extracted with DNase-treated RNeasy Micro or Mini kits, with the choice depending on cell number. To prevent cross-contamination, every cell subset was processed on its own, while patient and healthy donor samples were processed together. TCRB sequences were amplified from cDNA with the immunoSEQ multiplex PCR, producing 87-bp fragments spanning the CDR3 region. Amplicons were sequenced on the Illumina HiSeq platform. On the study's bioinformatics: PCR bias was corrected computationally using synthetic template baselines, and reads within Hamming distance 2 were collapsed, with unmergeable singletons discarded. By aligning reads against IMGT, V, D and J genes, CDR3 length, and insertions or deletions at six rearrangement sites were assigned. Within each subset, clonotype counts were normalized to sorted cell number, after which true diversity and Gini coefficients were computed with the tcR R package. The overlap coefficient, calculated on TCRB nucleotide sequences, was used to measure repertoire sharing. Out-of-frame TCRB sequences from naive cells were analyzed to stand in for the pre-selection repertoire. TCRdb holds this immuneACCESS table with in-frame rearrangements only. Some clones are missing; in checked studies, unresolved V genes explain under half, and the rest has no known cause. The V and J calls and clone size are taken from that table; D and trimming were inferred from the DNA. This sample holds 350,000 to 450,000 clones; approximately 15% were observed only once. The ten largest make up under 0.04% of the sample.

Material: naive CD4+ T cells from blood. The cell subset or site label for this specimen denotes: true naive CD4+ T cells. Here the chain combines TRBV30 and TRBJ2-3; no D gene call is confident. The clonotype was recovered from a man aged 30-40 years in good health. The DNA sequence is TGTGCCTGGAGTGTACTTGGGTCAGGTACGCAGTATTTT. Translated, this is CAWSVLGSGTQYF. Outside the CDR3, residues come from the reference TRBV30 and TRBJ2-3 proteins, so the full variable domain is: SQTIHQWPATLVQPVGSPLSLECTVEGTSNPNLYWYRQAAGRGLQLLFYSVGIGQISSEVPQNLSASRPQDRQFILSSKKLLLSDSGFYLCAWSVLGSGTQYFGPGTRLTVL.